The T cell receptor (beta chain) under discussion was sequenced for a study of cytomegalovirus exposure and HLA in healthy donors. Study-wide results and caveats: V- and J-gene trimming in TCR beta was tied to a missense DCLRE1C variant by an analysis performed later.

Germline CDR1 reads SGHRS; CDR2 reads YFSETQ. The ends lost 5 bases at V and 2 bases at J; junction bases unmatched: 19. The CDR3 has 19 residues. The PCR was carried out with 60 Vbeta primers and 13 Jbeta primers. Generated by immunoSEQ multiplex PCR, the TCRdb table keeps only in-frame clones and is missing some. The sample shows around 180,000 clones, 77% of them seen only once. A remark on this clone: Its antigen is as yet unknown.

This sequence originates from a woman in her twenties or thirties in good health and CMV-seropositive. Sequencing used PBMCs. The J gene is TRBJ2-5, the V gene TRBV5-1; 9 bases are a match to TRBD2. CDR3 in amino acids: CASRSGLAPAVPHQETQYF. CDR3 sequence (DNA): TGCGCCAGCAGATCGGGACTAGCCCCAGCGGTCCCCCATCAAGAGACCCAGTACTTC.